A single sample is the source of the 13 T cell receptor beta chains below, sequenced in a study of monozygotic twins with inflammatory bowel disease (dated by TCRdb to about 2019). The method behind the library was 5' RACE. The sequencing machine was an Illumina HiSeq 2500. With the reads reprocessed by TCRdb, a single entry stands for each CDR3 protein sequence and no DNA is reported. This sample's table carries around 450,000 distinct CDR3 sequences. The ten most abundant clones make up roughly 2.3% of the sample. The sequencing input was blood. These receptors all stem from a human donor with ulcerative colitis or Crohn's disease, or a healthy co-twin of an affected twin (not recorded which).

The genes are TRBV6-5 and TRBJ2-3; TCRdb selects TRBD1, and the lack of DNA leaves this call unchecked. CDR1 MNHEY and CDR2 SVGAGI come from the germline V gene. The CDR3 consists of 17 residues. CDR3 protein: CASSSGINPGRTDTQYF.

The V gene is TRBV18, the J gene TRBJ2-7; as DNA is missing, the TRBD1 call by TCRdb cannot be tested. CDR3 size: 14 residues. Germline CDR1 is KGHSH and CDR2 is LQKENI. The CDR3: CASSPRQDRVEQYF.

This rearrangement joins TRBV7-3 to TRBJ2-7; TCRdb outputs TRBD2, but without DNA this stays unchecked. From germline, CDR1 is SGHTA and CDR2 FQGTGA. The CDR3 extends over 14 amino acids. The CDR3 is CASSSGLAGEEQYF.

The chain combines TRBV12-3 or TRBV12-4 with TRBJ1-2. There are 11 residues in the CDR3. The CDR3 region is CASSHSGGYTF.

The chain recombines TRBV4-1 with TRBJ2-7; TCRdb picks TRBD1, but there is no DNA to check that call. The CDR3 extends over 16 amino acids. The germline V gene has CDR1 MGHRA and CDR2 YSYEKL. The CDR3 loop is CASSRAGTGTSYEQYF.

This CDR3 is CASSPGTLIGGYTF. J is TRBJ1-2 and V is TRBV5-1; checking the TCRdb D call of TRBD1 is not possible without DNA. The V gene's germline CDR1 is SGHRS and CDR2 YFSETQ. This CDR3 is 14 amino acids long. Full variable domain (remainder filled in from reference TRBV5-1 and TRBJ1-2): KAGVTQTPRYLIKTRGQQVTLSCSPISGHRSVSWYQQTPGQGLQFLFEYFSETQRNKGNFPGRFSGRQFSNSRSEMNVSTLELGDSALYLCASSPGTLIGGYTFGSGTRLTVV.

The V gene is TRBV7-8, the J gene TRBJ2-1; lacking DNA, the TRBD1 call made by TCRdb goes unchecked. The germline V gene encodes CDR1 SGHVS and CDR2 FQNEAQ. This CDR3 comprises 15 residues. The CDR3 reads CASSKGQAYYNEQFF. Full variable domain (missing parts from reference TRBV7-8 and TRBJ2-1): GAGVSQSPRYKVAKRGQDVALRCDPISGHVSLFWYQQALGQGPEFLTYFQNEAQLDKSGLPSDRFFAERPEGSVSTLKIQRTQQEDSAVYLCASSKGQAYYNEQFFGPGTRLTVL.

This chain connects TRBV3-1 to TRBJ2-1; lacking DNA, the TRBD1 call made by TCRdb goes unchecked. Germline CDR1 is LGHDT and CDR2 is YNNKEL (reference sequence). This CDR3 comprises 15 residues. The CDR3 region is CASSLMIGGLNEQFF.

The gene calls are TRBV7-2 and TRBJ1-3; TCRdb gives TRBD1 as the D gene, but with no DNA this cannot be confirmed. CDR3 length: 16 residues. Germline V gives CDR1 SGHTA, CDR2 FQGNSA. CDR3 sequence reads: CASSFTGQGSGNTIYF.

The rearrangement links TRBV15 to TRBJ2-7. CDR3 size: 14 residues. Germline loops: CDR1 LNHNV, CDR2 YYDKDF (reference sequence). CDR3 loop: CATSRDLNSYEQYF.

CDR3: CASSVSSGSVYEQYF. The chain carries TRBV7-9 and TRBJ2-7; TCRdb's D call of TRBD2 is untestable without DNA. This CDR3 has 15 amino acids. Germline V CDR1 and CDR2: SEHNR, FQNEAQ (reference sequence).

The CDR3 region is CASATGSMQETQYF. This chain connects TRBV27 to TRBJ2-5; TCRdb selects TRBD1, and the lack of DNA leaves this call unchecked. Germline values: CDR1 MNHEY, CDR2 SMNVEV (reference sequence). This CDR3 is built from 14 residues.

The rearrangement joins TRBV12-3 or TRBV12-4 to TRBJ2-2; TCRdb returns TRBD1, unconfirmable since there is no DNA. The CDR3 runs to 15 residues. The CDR3 sequence is CASSFTGGNTGELFF.